This passage covers 8 T cell receptor beta chains from one sample sequenced in a study of blood T cell repertoires in COVID-19 (TCRdb year 2020). Library preparation employed the immunoSEQ multiplex PCR assay. TCRdb mirrors the immuneACCESS table, restricted to in-frame sequences. Some clones are absent from its copies; in checked studies, under half trace to an unresolved V gene, and the reason for the others is unknown. The sample table contains 300,000 to 350,000 clones; only one count was recorded for around 90% of them. Clones ranked in the top ten supply around 6.8% of the sample. The sequencing sample was made of peripheral blood. These receptors were obtained from a woman in her twenties or thirties with COVID-19, enrolled during active disease.

This rearrangement joins TRBV14 to TRBJ2-7; 7 positions agree with TRBD2. Germline CDR1 and CDR2: SGHDN and FVKESK. The CDR3 is 16 residues long. With 5 bases clipped from V and 1 base from J, the junction kept 11 bases outside the gene matches. Here the CDR3 reads CASSDPGGRTSYEQYF. The DNA of the CDR3 is TGTGCCAGCAGCGACCCGGGGGGACGTACTTCCTACGAGCAGTACTTC. Full variable domain (rest looked up from reference TRBV14 and TRBJ2-7): EAGVTQFPSHSVIEKGQTVTLRCDPISGHDNLYWYRRVMGKEIKFLLHFVKESKQDESGMPNNRFLAERTGGTYSTLKVQPAELEDSGVYFCASSDPGGRTSYEQYFGPGTRLTVT.

The CDR3 loop is CASSQEVGTGGLKAFF. The CDR3 nucleotides are TGCGCCAGCAGCCAAGAAGTAGGGACAGGGGGCCTCAAAGCTTTCTTT. V is TRBV4-3 and J is TRBJ1-1, with TRBD1 identical over 12 bases. CDR3 length: 16 amino acids. V lost 0 bases and J lost 9; bases outside the gene matches: 8. Germline CDR1 is LGHNA and CDR2 is YSLEER.

The chain recombines TRBV19 with TRBJ2-6; D gene unclear. The germline CDR1 and CDR2 sequences are LNHDA and SQIVND (reference sequence). V lost 3 bases, J lost 1 base, and 7 bases lay in between. CDR3 length: 15 amino acids. CDR3 sequence: CASSIGGSGANVLTF. The CDR3, as DNA: TGTGCCAGTAGTATTGGCGGTTCTGGGGCCAACGTCCTGACTTTC.

The chain combines TRBV28 with TRBJ2-4, with a tentative D call TRBD2 (7 bases). The CDR3 spans 13 residues. The germline V gene encodes CDR1 MDHEN and CDR2 SYDVKM. The V and J ends lost 10 bases and 0 bases respectively, with 10 bases between them. The CDR3 loop reads CATRGGAKNIQYF. The DNA of the CDR3 is TGTGCCACTAGGGGGGGAGCCAAAAACATTCAGTACTTC.

The J gene is TRBJ2-5, the V gene TRBV11-2, with D hard to call. This CDR3 contains 12 residues. Germline CDR1 and CDR2: SGHAT and FQNNGV. V lost 2 bases, J lost 5 bases, and 6 bases lay in between. The CDR3 nucleotides are TGTGCCAGCAGCTTATTCGGGGAGACCCAGTACTTC. Translating gives CASSLFGETQYF.

CDR3 nucleotides: TGTGCCAGCAGTGAAGCGAGGGGACAGGGGAGTAACATTCAGTACTTC. It is translated as CASSEARGQGSNIQYF. The chain has TRBV6-1 and TRBJ2-4; 10 bases align to TRBD1. With 0 bases clipped from V and 7 bases from J, the junction kept 6 bases outside the gene matches. This CDR3 contains 16 residues. Germline values: CDR1 MNHNS, CDR2 SASEGT.

This chain connects TRBV6-5 to TRBJ2-5; D might be TRBD1 (8 bases). This CDR3 is 14 amino acids long. The V gene lost 6 bases and the J gene lost 3 bases, with 14 bases spanning the gap. Per the germline V gene, CDR1 is MNHEY and CDR2 is SVGAGI. The CDR3 loop is CASSRQGREETQYF. CDR3 in DNA: TGTGCCAGCAGCAGACAGGGGAGGGAAGAGACCCAGTACTTC.

The rearrangement links TRBV18 to TRBJ1-2, with TRBD1 matching over 11 bases. Germline V gene data show CDR1 as KGHSH and CDR2 as LQKENI. V shed 3 bases, J shed 8 bases, and the junction held 5 bases outside the gene matches. The CDR3 loop spans 14 amino acids. CDR3 nucleotides: TGTGCCAGCTCACCTTTGGACAGGGGGCGCGGCTACACCTTC. This encodes CASSPLDRGRGYTF.